Presented here are 5 T cell receptor beta chains from one specimen sequenced in a study of T-cell memory formation after mild COVID-19. TCRdb re-called the 5' RACE reads through MiXCR, storing one row per CDR3 protein. The table shows hundreds of thousands of distinct CDR3 sequences, with roughly 18% occurring only once. The sequenced sample was PBMCs or a T cell subset sorted from them (not recorded which). These receptors were collected from an adult woman who had mild COVID-19 (a few samples of this study predate the infection). Cell type and time point are not known.

The chain has TRBV12-3 or TRBV12-4 and TRBJ1-6; possibly TRBD1 for D (6 bases). Trimming removed 7 bases from V and 9 bases from J, with 16 bases in between. There are 14 residues in the CDR3. This chain's CDR3 is CASNIGGIPSPLHF. As DNA, the CDR3 is TGTGCCAGCAACATAGGGGGGATCCCTTCACCCCTCCACTTT.

This clonotype has a handful of counts. The chain combines TRBV20-1 with TRBJ2-3, with TRBD1 as a possible D gene (5 bases). This CDR3 has 13 amino acids. Per germline, CDR1 DFQATT and CDR2 SNEGSKA (reference sequence). The germline V and J ends were trimmed by 5 bases and 7 bases, with 16 bases remaining between them. CDR3 amino acids: CSAPTTAVYTQYF. The CDR3 nucleotides are TGCAGTGCTCCGACGACAGCCGTCTATACGCAGTATTTT.

The V gene is TRBV18, the J gene TRBJ1-5; D may be TRBD1 (5 bases). The ends were cut back, 3 bases at V and 1 base at J, with 10 bases in the middle. The CDR3 contains 15 residues. Germline CDR1 reads KGHSH; CDR2 reads LQKENI. The CDR3 here is CASSPLGLSNQPQHF. The CDR3 DNA sequence: TGTGCCAGCTCACCCCTGGGACTGAGCAATCAGCCCCAGCATTTT.

The chain recombines TRBV20-1 with TRBJ2-1; no definite D call. Germline CDR1 reads DFQATT; CDR2 reads SNEGSKA (reference sequence). The CDR3 has 10 amino acids. The V gene lost 1 base and the J gene lost 10 bases, with 5 bases spanning the gap. CDR3 coding DNA: TGCAGTGCTAGAGGAAAGGAGCAGTTCTTC. This translates into CSARGKEQFF.

This clonotype has just a few counts. The genes are TRBV24-1 and TRBJ2-7; D unresolved. The germline V gene encodes CDR1 KGHDR and CDR2 SFDVKD. V was clipped by 5 bases and J by 4 bases, with 11 bases between them. There are 13 residues in the CDR3. The DNA of the CDR3 is TGTGCCACCAGTGGGAGTACAGCTTACGAGCAGTACTTC. It encodes CATSGSTAYEQYF.